This entry lists 19 T cell receptor beta chains sequenced from one sample in a study of early stage breast cancer tumors. Using immunoSEQ multiplex PCR, the repertoire was profiled, and TCRdb retains in-frame clones only, with some absent. The sample holds fewer than 70,000 clones, 65% to 80% seen once. Specimen: blood. The receptors were gathered from a person aged 30 to 39 with breast cancer.

The sample holds one count of this clone. This chain joins TRBV6-5 and TRBJ1-2; 7 nucleotides line up with TRBD1. J gave up 5 bases and V 7 bases, and 10 bases lay outside the gene matches. Germline CDR1 and CDR2: MNHEY and SVGAGI. The CDR3 consists of 14 residues. CDR3 region: CASTRTGASYGYTF. DNA for the CDR3: TGTGCCAGCACCCGGACAGGCGCCTCGTATGGCTACACCTTC.

This chain joins TRBV12-5 and TRBJ1-2; a weak D match, TRBD1 (6 bases). Germline-derived CDR1 and CDR2 are LGHNT and FRNRAP. The CDR3 has 12 residues. The germline V and J ends were trimmed by 4 bases and 8 bases, with 11 bases remaining between them. As DNA, the CDR3 is TGTGCTAGTGGTTACAGGGTCGAAGGCTACACCTTC. Translating gives CASGYRVEGYTF.

The chain recombines TRBV4-3 with TRBJ1-2; 9 nucleotides agree with TRBD1. The V gene's germline CDR1 is LGHNA and CDR2 YSLEER. V shed 0 bases and J 7 bases; nucleotides not matched to a gene: 12. The CDR3 runs 17 residues. CDR3 nucleotide sequence: TGCGCCAGCAGCCAAGATCGGACAGGGGCCCGCCATCCTGGCTACACCTTC. Translated, it gives CASSQDRTGARHPGYTF.

V gene TRBV10-3 combines with J gene TRBJ1-1, with TRBD1 as a possible D gene (6 bases). Between the trimmed V and J ends, which lost 4 bases and 1 base, there was a span of 13 bases. Germline CDR1 reads ENHRY; CDR2 reads SYGVKD. This CDR3 has 15 amino acids. The CDR3 region has the DNA TGTGCCATCAGTGTACAGGGAGAGGGGAACACTGAAGCTTTCTTT. This sequence encodes CAISVQGEGNTEAFF.

This chain links TRBV6-5 with TRBJ2-1; tentatively, D is TRBD1 (6 bases). CDR3 length: 14 residues. V lost 4 bases and J 3 bases, leaving 10 bases between the germline ends. Germline V gene data show CDR1 as MNHEY and CDR2 as SVGAGI. The CDR3 loop reads CASSLRGSYNEQFF. The CDR3 DNA sequence: TGTGCCAGCAGTTTGAGGGGGAGCTACAATGAGCAGTTCTTC.

Here the CDR3 DNA reads TGTGCCAGCAGTGAGTGGGGTGTGGACACCGGGGAGCTGTTTTTT. Translation: CASSEWGVDTGELFF. The gene calls are TRBV2 and TRBJ2-2; D unresolved. The CDR3 sequence is 15 residues long. V gave up 3 bases and J gave up 3 bases, with 11 bases separating them. Germline values: CDR1 SNHLY, CDR2 FYNNEI.

This clone was seen more than once but under ten times. CDR3 nucleotides: TGTGCAAGTCGCCTGAAGGGACAGGGAAGTGCCCAGCATTTT. Its translation is CASRLKGQGSAQHF. This chain links TRBV12-2 with TRBJ1-5; the table's D call, TRBD1, has no DNA check behind it. TRBV12-2 constitutes a pseudogene. The CDR3 contains 14 residues.

V gene TRBV14 combines with J gene TRBJ2-1; D is uncertain. The germline CDR1 and CDR2 sequences are SGHDN and FVKESK. The V gene lost 8 bases and the J gene lost 14 bases, with 7 bases spanning the gap. The CDR3 sequence is 8 residues long. CDR3 nucleotide sequence: TGTGCCAGCGGAAGAGAGTTCTTC. This gives the protein CASGREFF.

V usage is TRBV9 and J usage is TRBJ1-3; D gene unclear. V dropped 0 bases and J dropped 1 base, with 5 bases sitting between them. Germline CDR1 reads SGDLS; CDR2 reads YYNGEE. This CDR3 contains 14 residues. The CDR3, as DNA: TGTGCCAGCAGCGTAGGGGATTCTGGAAACACCATATATTTT. Translated: CASSVGDSGNTIYF. The variable domain in full, completed from reference TRBV9 and TRBJ1-3, reads DSGVTQTPKHLITATGQRVTLRCSPRSGDLSVYWYQQSLDQGLQFLIQYYNGEERAKGNILERFSAQQFPDLHSELNLSSLELGDSALYFCASSVGDSGNTIYFGEGSWLTVV.

V is TRBV7-9 and J is TRBJ2-1, with TRBD2 matching over 12 bases. V was pared by 5 bases and J by 7 bases, with 6 bases of the junction left unmatched. The CDR3 consists of 15 residues. CDR1 is SEHNR and CDR2 is FQNEAQ in the germline V gene (reference sequence). CDR3 amino acids: CASSHRLAGVNEQFF. The CDR3 DNA reads as TGTGCCAGCAGCCATCGACTAGCGGGAGTTAATGAGCAGTTCTTC.

The chain combines TRBV4-1 with TRBJ2-5; 11 nucleotides line up with TRBD2. The CDR3 length is 16 residues. Germline V gene data show CDR1 as MGHRA and CDR2 as YSYEKL. Trimming cost V 5 bases and J 5 bases; bases outside gene matches: 10. This chain's CDR3 is CASSISLAGGEETQYF. The CDR3 nucleotides are TGCGCCAGCAGCATAAGTCTAGCGGGAGGAGAGGAGACCCAGTACTTC.

This rearrangement joins TRBV6-5 to TRBJ2-2, with 10 bases fitting TRBD2. This CDR3 comprises 15 residues. V gave up 7 bases and J gave up 0 bases; unmatched junction bases: 2. CDR1 is MNHEY, CDR2 SVGAGI, per germline. The CDR3 sequence is CASKLAGANTGELFF. The CDR3 bases are TGTGCCAGCAAGCTAGCGGGAGCGAACACCGGGGAGCTGTTTTTT.

The chain combines TRBV7-2 with TRBJ1-1, with D tentatively TRBD1 (6 bases). The CDR3 loop spans 15 amino acids. Germline lookup yields CDR1 SGHTA and CDR2 FQGNSA. Trimming pared 5 bases from V and 4 bases from J, leaving 17 bases between. Here the CDR3 reads CASSVNRAVGTEAFF. In DNA form, the CDR3 reads TGTGCCAGCAGCGTGAACAGGGCTGTGGGCACTGAAGCTTTCTTT.

The CDR3 DNA follows: TGTGCCAGCAGCTTAGGGCAGGGAGCGATCTACGAGCAGTACTTC. The encoded protein is CASSLGQGAIYEQYF. The gene calls are TRBV11-2 and TRBJ2-7; possibly TRBD1 or TRBD2 for D (5 bases each). The germline V gene encodes CDR1 SGHAT and CDR2 FQNNGV. V dropped 1 base and J dropped 3 bases, with 13 bases sitting between them. The CDR3 runs 15 residues.

V usage is TRBV27 and J usage is TRBJ2-7, with D possibly being TRBD1 or TRBD2 (6 bases each). This CDR3 is built from 16 residues. V was pared by 3 bases and J by 5 bases, with 20 bases between. Per the germline V gene, CDR1 is MNHEY and CDR2 is SMNVEV (reference sequence). CDR3 bases: TGTGCCAGCAGTTTCCTACGAGGGGGGCCCCGGAACGAGCAGTACTTC. It is translated as CASSFLRGGPRNEQYF.

The genes are TRBV7-6 and TRBJ2-2; 10 bases fit TRBD1. The V gene end was trimmed by 3 bases and the J gene end by 7 bases; junction bases not matched to a gene: 11. The CDR3 runs 17 residues. Germline CDR1 and CDR2: SGHVS and FNYEAQ. The CDR3 here is CASSFTPGTGADGELFF. CDR3 nucleotide sequence: TGTGCCAGCAGCTTTACCCCCGGGACAGGGGCGGACGGGGAGCTGTTTTTT.

The chain recombines TRBV2 with TRBJ2-3, with TRBD2 matching over 7 bases. V lost 3 bases, J lost 7 bases, and 7 bases stayed unmatched. CDR3 length: 14 residues. The germline gives CDR1 SNHLY, CDR2 FYNNEI. The CDR3 reads CASSDRDYLYTQYF. The CDR3 DNA reads as TGTGCCAGCAGTGACAGGGACTATCTATATACGCAGTATTTT.

The rearrangement uses TRBV2 and TRBJ2-1; TRBD2 might be the D (6 bases). V lost 3 bases and J 7 bases, leaving 22 bases between the germline ends. The CDR3 totals 17 residues. Germline loops: CDR1 SNHLY, CDR2 FYNNEI. The CDR3 reads CASSEGSRGRLVNEQFF. CDR3 in DNA: TGTGCCAGCAGTGAGGGTTCTCGAGGGAGGTTGGTAAATGAGCAGTTCTTC.

There are a few counts of this clone. The chain couples TRBV7-9 to TRBJ1-3; no reliable D call. The CDR3 is made up of 15 amino acids. V lost 5 bases to trimming and J lost 0 bases, with 11 bases between them. Germline V gene lookup returns CDR1 SEHNR and CDR2 FQNEAQ (reference sequence). The CDR3 region is CASSPGLSSGNTIYF. CDR3 nucleotide sequence: TGTGCCAGCAGCCCGGGCCTAAGCTCTGGAAACACCATATATTTT. The variable domain in full, with the rest retrieved from reference TRBV7-9 and TRBJ1-3, is DTGVSQNPRHKITKRGQNVTFRCDPISEHNRLYWYRQTLGQGPEFLTYFQNEAQLEKSRLLSDRFSAERPKGSFSTLEIQRTEQGDSAMYLCASSPGLSSGNTIYFGEGSWLTVV.